This T cell receptor (beta chain) was identified in a study of blood T cell repertoires in COVID-19. Study-level information: Both acute and convalescent COVID-19 samples were obtained from the United States, Italy and Spain.

As processed by the authors: Amplification from reference gene primers served as the basis for estimated nucleated cell counts. The method was immunoSEQ multiplex PCR; TCRdb's version includes in-frame clones alone and lacks a portion of them. That table is the source of V, J and clone size, and D and trimming were worked out from the DNA. The sample shows about 83,000 clones, around 87% of them seen only once. There are many counts of this clone. The CDR3 is 14 residues long. The germline CDR1 and CDR2 sequences are LNHDA and SQIVND (reference sequence). With V trimmed by 7 bases and J by 7 bases, 7 bases remained unmatched.

Input material: peripheral blood. V gene TRBV19 combines with J gene TRBJ2-2, with 9 bases fitting TRBD1. The clonotype comes from a man aged 80 or over with active or convalescent COVID-19. The DNA of the CDR3 is TGTGCCAGTAAAGTACAGGGGGCAAACGGGGAGCTGTTTTTT. Residues: CASKVQGANGELFF.